One and the same sample provided the 29 T cell receptor beta chains below, sequenced in a study of T-cell reconstitution after alpha-beta-depleted transplantation in children. It was with unique molecular identifiers that the TCRbeta library was prepared. TCRdb passed the PCR reads through MiXCR, listing each CDR3 protein once. Among under 350,000 distinct CDR3 sequences listed, 9.9% were seen once. Here the sequenced sample was PBMCs from the stem cell graft donor, taken from the stem cell graft. The receptors were gathered from a human donor who donated a stem cell graft to a child with SCID.

This clonotype has a count of ten or more. J is TRBJ2-3 and V is TRBV2, with a weak D call TRBD2 (5 bases). CDR1 and CDR2 (germline): SNHLY, FYNNEI. V was pared by 7 bases and J by 3 bases, with 11 bases between. The CDR3 is made up of 13 amino acids. The CDR3 DNA is TGTGCCAGCATTAGCGTTGGTACAGATACGCAGTATTTT. This sequence encodes CASISVGTDTQYF.

This clonotype was counted only a few times. The V gene is TRBV18, the J gene TRBJ2-6; TRBD1 matches at 7 bases. From germline, CDR1 is KGHSH and CDR2 LQKENI. The CDR3 runs to 17 residues. Losses at the gene ends were 1 base for V and 3 bases for J; bases not matched to a gene: 6. The CDR3 DNA reads TGTGCCAGCTCACCACTTCAGGGGGTCGGTGGGGCCAACGTCCTGACTTTC. Protein sequence: CASSPLQGVGGANVLTF.

This clonotype has a handful of counts. This sequence joins TRBV2 and TRBJ2-3; D gene uncertain. The CDR3 length is 14 residues. V lost 7 bases and J lost 3, with 14 bases in between. Germline V lookup: CDR1 SNHLY, CDR2 FYNNEI. The CDR3 nucleotides are TGTGCCAGCATGGTGGCACCAAGGACAGATACGCAGTATTTT. Protein product: CASMVAPRTDTQYF.

This clonotype was observed a few times. The rearrangement links TRBV7-8 to TRBJ2-7; TRBD1 agrees at 8 bases. The CDR3 runs to 13 residues. The germline V gene encodes CDR1 SGHVS and CDR2 FQNEAQ. With 3 bases clipped from V and 9 bases from J, the junction kept 7 bases outside the gene matches. The CDR3 DNA follows: TGTGCCAGCAGCTTGGGACAGGCCAGTGGGCAGTACTTC. Translated, it gives CASSLGQASGQYF.

In this sample, this clonotype turned up a few times. The chain combines TRBV5-1 with TRBJ2-3, with no clear D. The CDR3 runs to 12 residues. CDR1 and CDR2 (germline): SGHRS, YFSETQ. V dropped 6 bases and J dropped 0 bases, with 5 bases sitting between them. The CDR3 region is CASTYSTDTQYF. The CDR3 nucleotides read TGCGCCAGCACGTACAGCACAGATACGCAGTATTTT.

The J gene is TRBJ2-6, the V gene TRBV11-1; 11 nucleotides line up with TRBD1. Trimming at V came to 5 bases and at J to 0 bases, leaving 12 bases not matched to a gene. Germline CDR1 SGHAT, CDR2 FQDESV (reference sequence). The CDR3 length is 20 residues. The CDR3 DNA follows: TGTGCCAGCAGCGGCCCGGGACAGGGGGACAGAAGCTCTGGGGCCAACGTCCTGACTTTC. Its translation: CASSGPGQGDRSSGANVLTF.

A few counts support this clonotype. The rearrangement uses TRBV4-1 and TRBJ2-3; no firm D call. V was clipped by 1 base and J by 0 bases, with 11 bases between them. This CDR3 has 16 residues. Germline V lookup: CDR1 MGHRA, CDR2 YSYEKL. Here the CDR3 reads CASSQGQEASTDTQYF. The DNA of the CDR3 is TGCGCCAGCAGCCAAGGTCAGGAAGCTAGCACAGATACGCAGTATTTT.

This clonotype was observed a handful of times. The chain joins TRBV5-1 to TRBJ1-1, with D maybe TRBD1 (6 bases). Germline loops: CDR1 SGHRS, CDR2 YFSETQ. The CDR3 has 16 residues. Trimming shortened V by 0 bases and J by 0 bases, and 12 bases separated the two germline ends. CDR3 amino acids: CASSLGGGDMNTEAFF. The CDR3, as DNA: TGCGCCAGCAGCTTGGGAGGGGGGGACATGAACACTGAAGCTTTCTTT.

This clonotype has only a few counts. V usage is TRBV19 and J usage is TRBJ2-7; 10 nucleotides line up with TRBD1. This CDR3 contains 15 residues. CDR1 and CDR2 (germline): LNHDA, SQIVND (reference sequence). Trimming at V came to 2 bases and at J to 6 bases, leaving 7 bases not matched to a gene. The CDR3 bases are TGTGCCAGTAGTATAAAAGGGACAGGGGCGTCCGAGCAGTACTTC. It specifies CASSIKGTGASEQYF.

This clonotype has more than one count but fewer than ten. The chain carries TRBV5-1 and TRBJ2-5; D ambiguous. CDR1 and CDR2 from the germline V gene are SGHRS and YFSETQ. This CDR3 has 15 residues. V lost 4 bases, J lost 1 base, and 14 bases lay in between. DNA for the CDR3: TGCGCCAGCAGCCCTATCGGGCAGGCCCAAGAGACCCAGTACTTC. Protein product: CASSPIGQAQETQYF. Combining the CDR3 with reference TRBV5-1 and TRBJ2-5 gives the whole variable domain KAGVTQTPRYLIKTRGQQVTLSCSPISGHRSVSWYQQTPGQGLQFLFEYFSETQRNKGNFPGRFSGRQFSNSRSEMNVSTLELGDSALYLCASSPIGQAQETQYFGPGTRLLVL.

This clonotype turned up a few times. The rearrangement uses TRBV20-1 and TRBJ2-7, with 11 bases lining up with TRBD1. This CDR3 contains 17 residues. V was clipped by 1 base and J by 5 bases; unmatched bases: 13. Germline V gene sequence: CDR1 DFQATT, CDR2 SNEGSKA (reference sequence). The CDR3 here is CSARAGQGAYPVHEQYF. DNA of the CDR3: TGCAGTGCTAGAGCCGGACAGGGGGCTTATCCGGTGCACGAGCAGTACTTC.

This clonotype was seen repeatedly, ten times or more. This sequence joins TRBV5-1 and TRBJ2-1; 9 nucleotides align to TRBD2. V lost 0 bases, J lost 7 bases, and 8 bases stayed unmatched. The CDR3 is made up of 16 amino acids. CDR1 is SGHRS, CDR2 YFSETQ, per germline. For the CDR3, the DNA is TGCGCCAGCAGCTTGGCCGGCGGGGGGGTACGTAATGAGCAGTTCTTC. Amino acids: CASSLAGGGVRNEQFF.

The chain is built from TRBV27 and TRBJ1-1; no clear D. The V gene lost 5 bases and the J gene lost 5 bases, with 12 bases spanning the gap. Germline V gene data show CDR1 as MNHEY and CDR2 as SMNVEV (reference sequence). This CDR3 is 13 amino acids long. CDR3 region: CASSRPTPTEAFF. For the CDR3, the DNA is TGTGCCAGCAGTCGACCCACACCAACTGAAGCTTTCTTT.

This clonotype was seen repeatedly, ten times or more. This chain links TRBV20-1 with TRBJ2-2; D not certain. In germline, CDR1 is DFQATT, CDR2 SNEGSKA (reference sequence). This CDR3 region has 13 residues. Trimming took 2 bases from V and 1 from J, leaving 5 bases between them. This CDR3 reads CSARSWNTGELFF. For the CDR3, the DNA is TGCAGTGCTAGATCGTGGAACACCGGGGAGCTGTTTTTT.

The chain uses TRBV9 and TRBJ1-6; D unclear. The V gene's germline CDR1 is SGDLS and CDR2 YYNGEE. There are 15 residues in the CDR3. Trimming cost V 4 bases and J 3 bases, with 11 bases left between them. CDR3 protein: CASSPGSDYNSPLHF. CDR3 DNA sequence: TGTGCCAGCAGCCCGGGGTCGGACTATAATTCACCCCTCCACTTT.

This clonotype was seen ten or more times. V usage is TRBV10-3 and J usage is TRBJ2-1, with D possibly TRBD1 on 6 matching bases. V dropped 2 bases and J dropped 8 bases, with 19 bases sitting between them. The CDR3 length is 16 residues. Germline CDR1 and CDR2: ENHRY and SYGVKD. The DNA of the CDR3 is TGTGCCATCAGTGAGCCTTTTACGACAGGTGACCATGAGCAGTTCTTC. Its protein is CAISEPFTTGDHEQFF.

This clonotype was detected ten times or more. V usage is TRBV20-1 and J usage is TRBJ2-5; the D gene is possibly TRBD2 (6 bases). Trimming stripped 2 bases from V and 1 base from J, with 11 bases between. The CDR3 length is 14 residues. Germline CDR1 reads DFQATT; CDR2 reads SNEGSKA (reference sequence). Written as DNA, the CDR3 is TGCAGTGCTAGACAGGTGGAGGGCCAAGAGACCCAGTACTTC. It encodes CSARQVEGQETQYF.

The chain combines TRBV6-1 with TRBJ1-5; perhaps TRBD1 as D (5 bases). CDR3 length: 13 amino acids. Germline values: CDR1 MNHNS, CDR2 SASEGT. Deletions cut 5 bases from V and 6 bases from J, with 11 bases between. CDR3 residues: CASSPSRAQPQHF. The CDR3 DNA reads TGTGCCAGCAGTCCCAGCAGGGCTCAGCCCCAGCATTTT.

This clonotype was seen a handful of times. The genes are TRBV7-2 and TRBJ1-4; D is perhaps TRBD1 (5 bases). The CDR3 totals 13 residues. Trimming removed 4 bases from V and 8 bases from J, with 11 bases in between. Per germline, CDR1 SGHTA and CDR2 FQGNSA. The CDR3 here is CASSYGTGEKLFF. As DNA, the CDR3 is TGTGCCAGCAGCTACGGGACCGGGGAAAAACTGTTTTTT.

This clonotype was observed many times. The chain has TRBV12-3 or TRBV12-4 and TRBJ1-1; no clear D gene. The CDR3 covers 13 residues. V dropped 3 bases and J dropped 1 base, with 6 bases sitting between them. CDR3 loop: CASSLWENTEAFF. CDR3 nucleotides: TGTGCCAGCAGTTTGTGGGAGAACACTGAAGCTTTCTTT.

This clonotype is medium-sized within its sample. This chain connects TRBV29-1 to TRBJ2-5; D might be TRBD2 (5 bases). Looked up from germline, CDR1 is SQVTM and CDR2 is ANQGSEA. The V and J ends lost 6 bases and 4 bases respectively, with 12 bases between them. The CDR3 has 12 amino acids. CDR3 in amino acids: CSVLPGGETQYF. DNA of the CDR3: TGCAGCGTCCTGCCTGGAGGAGAGACCCAGTACTTC.

This clonotype appeared many times. The chain combines TRBV27 with TRBJ2-2, with no clear D. The CDR3 runs to 13 residues. The germline V gene has CDR1 MNHEY and CDR2 SMNVEV (reference sequence). Trimming pared 2 bases from V and 5 bases from J, leaving 6 bases between. The CDR3 loop reads CASSLGTTGELFF. The CDR3, as DNA: TGTGCCAGCAGTTTAGGCACAACCGGGGAGCTGTTTTTT.

The rearrangement uses TRBV7-2 and TRBJ1-3; D is unclear. Per germline, CDR1 SGHTA and CDR2 FQGNSA. The CDR3 consists of 15 residues. V lost 2 bases, J lost 0 bases, and 8 bases lay in between. CDR3 protein: CASSLSRLSGNTIYF. CDR3 bases: TGTGCCAGCAGCTTATCACGGCTCTCTGGAAACACCATATATTTT.

V usage is TRBV9 and J usage is TRBJ1-2, with D uncertain. This CDR3 has 12 residues. CDR1 and CDR2 from the germline V gene are SGDLS and YYNGEE. V lost 0 bases, J lost 7 bases, and 7 bases lay in between. The CDR3: CASSVVRPGYTF. As DNA, the CDR3 is TGTGCCAGCAGCGTAGTTCGTCCTGGCTACACCTTC.

This clonotype has only a few counts. This CDR3 reads CASSLWVGGANTGELFF. CDR3 nucleotide sequence: TGTGCCAGCAGTCTCTGGGTCGGGGGAGCGAACACCGGGGAGCTGTTTTTT. V gene TRBV27 combines with J gene TRBJ2-2, with a weak D call TRBD2 (6 bases). Trimming removed 5 bases from V and 0 bases from J, with 16 bases in between. CDR3 length: 17 amino acids. Per the germline V gene, CDR1 is MNHEY and CDR2 is SMNVEV (reference sequence).

This clonotype was observed a handful of times. This chain uses TRBV9 with TRBJ2-7; D unresolved. This CDR3 comprises 13 residues. In germline, CDR1 is SGDLS, CDR2 YYNGEE. V was trimmed by 3 bases and J by 4 bases, leaving 11 bases between them. CDR3 protein: CASSAPDGYEQYF. The CDR3 DNA is TGTGCCAGCAGCGCACCCGACGGTTACGAGCAGTACTTC. Full variable domain (rest looked up from reference TRBV9 and TRBJ2-7): DSGVTQTPKHLITATGQRVTLRCSPRSGDLSVYWYQQSLDQGLQFLIQYYNGEERAKGNILERFSAQQFPDLHSELNLSSLELGDSALYFCASSAPDGYEQYFGPGTRLTVT.

This clonotype has at least ten counts. The V gene is TRBV7-9, the J gene TRBJ2-1; tentative D call: TRBD2 (5 bases). CDR3 length: 16 residues. Trimming took 2 bases from V and 8 from J, leaving 19 bases between them. The germline V gene has CDR1 SEHNR and CDR2 FQNEAQ (reference sequence). The CDR3 coding sequence is TGTGCCAGCAGCTTAATCGGGGTAGGTCTCCGGGATGAGCAGTTCTTC. Protein product: CASSLIGVGLRDEQFF. Full variable domain (outside the CDR3, taken from reference TRBV7-9 and TRBJ2-1): DTGVSQNPRHKITKRGQNVTFRCDPISEHNRLYWYRQTLGQGPEFLTYFQNEAQLEKSRLLSDRFSAERPKGSFSTLEIQRTEQGDSAMYLCASSLIGVGLRDEQFFGPGTRLTVL.

This clonotype was detected only a few times. This chain links TRBV11-3 with TRBJ1-2; D is perhaps TRBD1 (5 bases). Germline CDR1 and CDR2: SGHNT and YENEEA. This CDR3 has 13 residues. V dropped 0 bases and J dropped 8 bases, with 10 bases sitting between them. The CDR3 reads CASSLEQGIGYTF. The CDR3 DNA reads as TGTGCCAGCAGCTTAGAGCAGGGAATAGGCTACACCTTC.

This clonotype was picked up many times. This chain uses TRBV20-1 with TRBJ2-1, with 8 bases aligning to TRBD2. The CDR3 is 16 amino acids. CDR1 DFQATT and CDR2 SNEGSKA come from the germline V gene (reference sequence). The trim removed 3 bases at V and 4 bases at J, leaving 11 bases unmatched. CDR3 protein: CSASPTTGGEYNEQFF. DNA for the CDR3: TGCAGTGCTAGTCCTACTACGGGGGGGGAATACAATGAGCAGTTCTTC.